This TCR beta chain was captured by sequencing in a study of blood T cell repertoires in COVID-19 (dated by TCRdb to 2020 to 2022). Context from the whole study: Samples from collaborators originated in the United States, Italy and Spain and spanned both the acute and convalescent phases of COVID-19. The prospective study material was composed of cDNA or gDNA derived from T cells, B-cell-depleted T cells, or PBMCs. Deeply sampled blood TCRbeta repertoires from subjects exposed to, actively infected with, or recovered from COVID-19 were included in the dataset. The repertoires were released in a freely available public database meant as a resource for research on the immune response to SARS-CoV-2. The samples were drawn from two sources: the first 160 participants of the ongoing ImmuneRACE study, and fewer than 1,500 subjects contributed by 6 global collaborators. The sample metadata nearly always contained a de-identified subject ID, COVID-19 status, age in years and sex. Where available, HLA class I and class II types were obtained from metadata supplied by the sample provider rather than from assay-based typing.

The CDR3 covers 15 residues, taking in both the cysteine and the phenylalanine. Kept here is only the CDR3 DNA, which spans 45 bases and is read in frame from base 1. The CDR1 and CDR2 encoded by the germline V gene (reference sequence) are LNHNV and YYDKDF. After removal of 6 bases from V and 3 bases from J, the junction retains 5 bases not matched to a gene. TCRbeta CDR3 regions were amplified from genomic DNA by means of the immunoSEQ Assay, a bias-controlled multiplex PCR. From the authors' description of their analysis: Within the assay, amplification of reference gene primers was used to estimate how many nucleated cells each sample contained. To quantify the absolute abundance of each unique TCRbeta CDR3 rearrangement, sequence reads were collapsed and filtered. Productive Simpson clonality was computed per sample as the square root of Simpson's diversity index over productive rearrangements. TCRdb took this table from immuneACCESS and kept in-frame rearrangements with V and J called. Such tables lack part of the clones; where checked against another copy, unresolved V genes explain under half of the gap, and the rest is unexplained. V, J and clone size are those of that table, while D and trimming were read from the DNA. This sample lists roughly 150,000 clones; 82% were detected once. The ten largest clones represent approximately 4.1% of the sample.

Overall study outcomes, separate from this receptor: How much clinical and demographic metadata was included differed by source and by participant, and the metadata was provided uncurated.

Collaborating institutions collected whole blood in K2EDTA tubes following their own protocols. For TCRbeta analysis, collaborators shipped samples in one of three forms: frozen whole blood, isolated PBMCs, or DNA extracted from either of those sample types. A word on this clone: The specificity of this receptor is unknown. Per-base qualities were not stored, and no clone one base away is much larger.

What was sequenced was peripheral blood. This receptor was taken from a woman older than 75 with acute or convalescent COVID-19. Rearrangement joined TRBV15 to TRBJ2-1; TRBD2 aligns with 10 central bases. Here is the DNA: TGTGCCACCAGTACTATAGCGGGAGGCTACAATGAGCAGTTCTTC. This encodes CATSTIAGGYNEQFF.